The sequence of this T cell receptor (beta chain) was determined in a study of blood T cell repertoires in COVID-19. The overall study: From T cells, B-cell-depleted T cells, or PBMCs came the material, which was cDNA or gDNA.

The V end was cut by 4 bases, the J end by 4 bases, with 20 bases between. There are 16 residues in the CDR3. Germline V gene data show CDR1 as MNHEY and CDR2 as SVGEGT. Source study methods: Quantification of nucleated cells was approximated via reference gene primer amplification. Sequenced by immunoSEQ multiplex PCR; TCRdb stores in-frame clones only, minus some. V and J calls plus clone size are reproduced from that table; the DNA served to infer D and trimming. The sample includes around 93,000 clones, 85% to 90% of them seen just once. The sequencing input was peripheral blood. The TCR comes from a human donor in a cohort sampled during active COVID-19. This chain uses TRBV6-2 or TRBV6-3 with TRBJ2-7, with TRBD1 as a possible D gene (6 bases). CDR3 in DNA: TGTGCCAGCAGTTCAGCCTCGACAGGCTTCACTTACGAGCAGTACTTC. As protein: CASSSASTGFTYEQYF.